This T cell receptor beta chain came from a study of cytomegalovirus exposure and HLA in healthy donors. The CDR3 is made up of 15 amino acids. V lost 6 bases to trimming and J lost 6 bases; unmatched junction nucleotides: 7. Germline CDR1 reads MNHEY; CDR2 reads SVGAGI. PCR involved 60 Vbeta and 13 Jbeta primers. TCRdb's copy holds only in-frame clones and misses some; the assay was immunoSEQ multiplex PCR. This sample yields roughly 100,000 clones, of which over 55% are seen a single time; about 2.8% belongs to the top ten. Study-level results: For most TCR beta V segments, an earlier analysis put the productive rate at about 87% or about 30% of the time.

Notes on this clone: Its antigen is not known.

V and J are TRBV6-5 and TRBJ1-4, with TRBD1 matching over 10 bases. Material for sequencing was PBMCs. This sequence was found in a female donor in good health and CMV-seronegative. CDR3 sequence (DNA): TGTGCCAGCAGCTATTCCGGGACAGGGGATGAAAAACTGTTTTTT. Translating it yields CASSYSGTGDEKLFF.